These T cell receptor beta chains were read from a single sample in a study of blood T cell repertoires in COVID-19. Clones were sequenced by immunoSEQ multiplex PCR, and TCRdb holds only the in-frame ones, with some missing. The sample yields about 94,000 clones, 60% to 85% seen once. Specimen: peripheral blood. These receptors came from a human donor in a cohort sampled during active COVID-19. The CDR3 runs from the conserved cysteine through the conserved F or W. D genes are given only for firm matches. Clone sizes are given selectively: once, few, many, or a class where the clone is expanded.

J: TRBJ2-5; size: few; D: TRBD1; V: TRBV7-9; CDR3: CASSSIDRGWETQYF; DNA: TGTGCCAGCAGCTCGATTGACAGGGGGTGGGAGACCCAGTACTTC
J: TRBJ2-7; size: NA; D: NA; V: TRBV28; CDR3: CASSLTRDLYYEQYF; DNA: TGTGCCAGCAGTTTAACCCGAGACTTGTACTACGAGCAGTACTTC
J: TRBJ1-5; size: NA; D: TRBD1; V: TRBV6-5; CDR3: CASATGTGGYQPQHF; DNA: TGTGCCAGCGCAACGGGGACAGGGGGGTATCAGCCCCAGCATTTT
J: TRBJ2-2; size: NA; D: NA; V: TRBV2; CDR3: CASSEAWRTGELFF; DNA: TGTGCCAGCAGTGAAGCTTGGAGGACCGGGGAGCTGTTTTTT
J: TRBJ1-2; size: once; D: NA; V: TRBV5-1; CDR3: CASSYQAGTPNYGYTF; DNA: TGCGCCAGCAGCTACCAAGCGGGCACCCCTAACTATGGCTACACCTTC
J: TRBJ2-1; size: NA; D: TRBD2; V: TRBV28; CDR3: CASSPMRSSGRRSYNEQFF; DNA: TGTGCCAGCAGTCCAATGCGTTCCAGCGGGAGAAGGTCCTACAATGAGCAGTTCTTC
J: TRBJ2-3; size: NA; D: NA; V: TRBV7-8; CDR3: CASSPHLDSGSTDTQYF; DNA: TGTGCCAGCAGCCCGCACCTAGATAGCGGAAGCACAGATACGCAGTATTTT
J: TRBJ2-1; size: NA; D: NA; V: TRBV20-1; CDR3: CSAQRPNEQFF; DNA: TGCAGTGCTCAGCGCCCCAATGAGCAGTTCTTC
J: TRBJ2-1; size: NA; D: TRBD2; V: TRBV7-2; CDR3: CASSLRWEGRNEQFF; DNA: TGTGCCAGCAGCTTAAGGTGGGAGGGCAGGAATGAGCAGTTCTTC
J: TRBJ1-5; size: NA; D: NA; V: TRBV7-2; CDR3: CASSPQANQPQHF; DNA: TGTGCCAGCAGCCCCCAAGCCAATCAGCCCCAGCATTTT
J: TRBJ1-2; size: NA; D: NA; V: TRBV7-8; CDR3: CASSLNRDVRGYTF; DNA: TGTGCCAGCAGCCTCAACAGGGATGTAAGAGGCTACACCTTC
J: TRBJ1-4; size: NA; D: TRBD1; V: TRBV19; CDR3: CASSRTGSVATNEKLFF; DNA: TGTGCCAGTAGTAGGACAGGCAGCGTTGCAACTAATGAAAAACTGTTTTTT